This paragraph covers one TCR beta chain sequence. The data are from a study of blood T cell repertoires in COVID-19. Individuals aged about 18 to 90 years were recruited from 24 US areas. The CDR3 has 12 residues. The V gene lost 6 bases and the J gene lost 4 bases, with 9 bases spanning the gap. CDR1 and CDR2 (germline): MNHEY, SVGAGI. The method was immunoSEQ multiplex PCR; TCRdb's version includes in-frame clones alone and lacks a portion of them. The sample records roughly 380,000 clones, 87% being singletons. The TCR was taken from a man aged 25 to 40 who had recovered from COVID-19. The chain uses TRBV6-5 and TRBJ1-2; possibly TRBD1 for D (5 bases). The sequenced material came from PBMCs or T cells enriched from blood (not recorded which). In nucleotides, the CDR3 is TGTGCCAGCAGCAACGGGGGCTATGGCTACACCTTC. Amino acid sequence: CASSNGGYGYTF.